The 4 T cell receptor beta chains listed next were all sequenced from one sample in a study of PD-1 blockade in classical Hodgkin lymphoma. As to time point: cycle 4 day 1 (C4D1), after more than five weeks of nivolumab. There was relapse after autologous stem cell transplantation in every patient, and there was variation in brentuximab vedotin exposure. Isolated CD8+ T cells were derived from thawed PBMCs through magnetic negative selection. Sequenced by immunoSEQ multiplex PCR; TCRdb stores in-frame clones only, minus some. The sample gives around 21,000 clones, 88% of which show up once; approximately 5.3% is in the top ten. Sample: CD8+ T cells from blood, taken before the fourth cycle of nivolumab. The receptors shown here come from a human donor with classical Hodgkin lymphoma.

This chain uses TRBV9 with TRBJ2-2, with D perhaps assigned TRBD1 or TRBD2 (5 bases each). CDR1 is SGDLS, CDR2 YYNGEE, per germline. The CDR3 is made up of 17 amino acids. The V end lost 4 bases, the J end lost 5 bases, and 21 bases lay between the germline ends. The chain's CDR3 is CASSTRDGEPPTGELFF. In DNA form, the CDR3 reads TGTGCCAGCAGCACCCGGGACGGTGAACCGCCGACCGGGGAGCTGTTTTTT.

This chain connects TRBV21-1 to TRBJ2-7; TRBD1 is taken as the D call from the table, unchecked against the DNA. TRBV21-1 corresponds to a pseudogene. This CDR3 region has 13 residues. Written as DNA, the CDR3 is TGTGCCAACCCCGGACAGGGACTCTCGCGGCAGTACTTC. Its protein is CANPGQGLSRQYF.

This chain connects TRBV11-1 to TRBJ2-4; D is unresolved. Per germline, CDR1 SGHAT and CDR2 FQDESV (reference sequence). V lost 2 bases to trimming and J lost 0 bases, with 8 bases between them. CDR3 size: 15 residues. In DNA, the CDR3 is TGTGCCAGCAGCTTATTCTACTCAGCCAAAAACATTCAGTACTTC. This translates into CASSLFYSAKNIQYF.

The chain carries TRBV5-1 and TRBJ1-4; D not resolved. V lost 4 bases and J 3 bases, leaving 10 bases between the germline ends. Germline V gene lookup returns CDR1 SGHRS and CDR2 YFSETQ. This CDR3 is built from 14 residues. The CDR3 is CASSIGRSNEKLFF. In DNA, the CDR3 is TGCGCCAGCAGCATTGGAAGGTCTAATGAAAAACTGTTTTTT.